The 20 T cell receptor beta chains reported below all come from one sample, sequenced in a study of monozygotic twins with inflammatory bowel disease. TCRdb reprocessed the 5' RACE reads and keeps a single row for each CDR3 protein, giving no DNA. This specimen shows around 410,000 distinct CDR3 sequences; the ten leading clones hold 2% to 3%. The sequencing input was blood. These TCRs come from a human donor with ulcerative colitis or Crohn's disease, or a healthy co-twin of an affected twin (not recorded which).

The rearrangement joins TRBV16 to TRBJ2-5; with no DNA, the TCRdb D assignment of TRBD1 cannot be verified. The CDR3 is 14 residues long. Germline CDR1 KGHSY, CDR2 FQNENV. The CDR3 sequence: CASSQSTRGETQYF.

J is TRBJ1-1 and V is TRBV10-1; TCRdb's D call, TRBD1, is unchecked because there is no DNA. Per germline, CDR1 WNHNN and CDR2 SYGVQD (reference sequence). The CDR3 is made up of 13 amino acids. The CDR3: CASSKDRATEAFF.

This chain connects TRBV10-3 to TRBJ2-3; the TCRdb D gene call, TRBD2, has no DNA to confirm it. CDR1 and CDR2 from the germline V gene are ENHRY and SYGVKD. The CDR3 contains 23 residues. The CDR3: CAISDPRDRALAGGPGFGDTQYF.

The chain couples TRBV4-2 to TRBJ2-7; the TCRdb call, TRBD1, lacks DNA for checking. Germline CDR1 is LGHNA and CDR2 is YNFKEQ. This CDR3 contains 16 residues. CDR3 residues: CASSQGSKGALYEQYF.

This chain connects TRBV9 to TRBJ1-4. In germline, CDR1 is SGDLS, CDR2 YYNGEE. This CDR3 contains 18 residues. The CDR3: CASSGSAGSRLSNEKLFF.

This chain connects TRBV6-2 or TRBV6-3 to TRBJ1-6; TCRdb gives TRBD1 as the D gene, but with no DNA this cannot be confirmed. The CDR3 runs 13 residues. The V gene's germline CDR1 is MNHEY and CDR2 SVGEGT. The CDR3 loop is CASSRDTVSPLHF.

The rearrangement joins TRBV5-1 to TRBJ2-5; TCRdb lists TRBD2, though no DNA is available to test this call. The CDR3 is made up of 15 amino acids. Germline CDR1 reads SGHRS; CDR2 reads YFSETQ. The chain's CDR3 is CASSLASGKQETQYF.

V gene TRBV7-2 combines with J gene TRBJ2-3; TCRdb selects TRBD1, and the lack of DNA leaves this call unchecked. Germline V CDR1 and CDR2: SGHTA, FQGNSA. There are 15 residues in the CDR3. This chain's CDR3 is CASSLEGTTTDTQYF.

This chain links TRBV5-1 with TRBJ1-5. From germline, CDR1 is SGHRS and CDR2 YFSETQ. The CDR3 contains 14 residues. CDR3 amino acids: CASSLDGSTQPQHF.

The CDR3 here is CASSERLTVGEQFF. This chain connects TRBV5-1 to TRBJ2-1; with no DNA, the TCRdb D assignment of TRBD2 cannot be verified. Germline CDR1 and CDR2: SGHRS and YFSETQ. The CDR3 loop spans 14 amino acids.

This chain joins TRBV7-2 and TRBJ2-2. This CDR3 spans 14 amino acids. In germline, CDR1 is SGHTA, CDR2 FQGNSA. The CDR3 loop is CASSFGRLTGELFF. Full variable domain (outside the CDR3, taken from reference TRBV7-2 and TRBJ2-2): GAGVSQSPSNKVTEKGKDVELRCDPISGHTALYWYRQSLGQGLEFLIYFQGNSAPDKSGLPSDRFSAERTGGSVSTLTIQRTQQEDSAVYLCASSFGRLTGELFFGEGSRLTVL.

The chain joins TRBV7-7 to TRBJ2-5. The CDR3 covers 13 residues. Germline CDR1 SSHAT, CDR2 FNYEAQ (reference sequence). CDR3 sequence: CASSLGRDQTQYF.

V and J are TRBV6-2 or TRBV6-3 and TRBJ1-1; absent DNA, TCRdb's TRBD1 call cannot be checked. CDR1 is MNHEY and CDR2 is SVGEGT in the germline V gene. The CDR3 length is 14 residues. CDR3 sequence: CASSPTGEGTEAFF.

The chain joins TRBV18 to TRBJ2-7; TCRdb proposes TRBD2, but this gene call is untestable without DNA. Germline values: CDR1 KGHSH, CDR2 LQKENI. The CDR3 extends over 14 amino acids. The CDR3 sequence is CASSPGAGGYEQYF.

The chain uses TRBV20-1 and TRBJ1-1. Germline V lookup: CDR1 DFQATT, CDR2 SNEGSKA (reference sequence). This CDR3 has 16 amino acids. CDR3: CSTLYGRDWVNTEAFF.

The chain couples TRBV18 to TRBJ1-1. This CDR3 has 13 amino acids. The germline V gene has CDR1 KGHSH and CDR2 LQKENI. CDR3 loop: CASSTGANTEAFF. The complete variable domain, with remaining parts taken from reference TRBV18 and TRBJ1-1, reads NAGVMQNPRHLVRRRGQEARLRCSPMKGHSHVYWYRQLPEEGLKFMVYLQKENIIDESGMPKERFSAEFPKEGPSILRIQQVVRGDSAAYFCASSTGANTEAFFGQGTRLTVV.

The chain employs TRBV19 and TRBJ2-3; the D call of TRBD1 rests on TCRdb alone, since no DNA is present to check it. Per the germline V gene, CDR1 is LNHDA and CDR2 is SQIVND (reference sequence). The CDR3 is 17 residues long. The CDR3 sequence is CASSPYRGGRRADTQYF.

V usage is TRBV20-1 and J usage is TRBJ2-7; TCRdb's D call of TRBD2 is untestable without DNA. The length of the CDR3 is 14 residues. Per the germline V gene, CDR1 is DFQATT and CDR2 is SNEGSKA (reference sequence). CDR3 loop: CSARERGVAYEQYF.

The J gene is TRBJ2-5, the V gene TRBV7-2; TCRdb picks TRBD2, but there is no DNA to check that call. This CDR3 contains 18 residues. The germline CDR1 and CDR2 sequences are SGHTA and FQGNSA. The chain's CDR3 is CASSYRGLAGVGRETQYF.

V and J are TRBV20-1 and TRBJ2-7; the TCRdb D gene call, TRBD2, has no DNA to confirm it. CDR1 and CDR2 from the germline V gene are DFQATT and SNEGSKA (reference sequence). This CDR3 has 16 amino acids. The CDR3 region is CSARGTSGGAAYEQYF.